This T cell receptor beta chain is drawn from a study of identical twins. As for this clonotype: Its antigen is unidentified.

Each CDR3 protein is one row after TCRdb ran MiXCR on the 5' RACE reads. The table has hundreds of thousands of distinct CDR3 sequences, 10% to 15% seen once; the top ten hold about 7%. Overall study results and limits: Beta out-of-frame twin sharing showed a weaker excess.

The J segment lost 1 base and the V segment lost 5 bases, leaving 5 bases of the junction unmatched. The V gene's germline CDR1 is SGHVS and CDR2 FNYEAQ. The CDR3 extends over 15 amino acids. These same data were also listed under a study on yellow fever vaccine responses in identical twins.

This chain connects TRBV7-6 to TRBJ2-7; 10 bases match TRBD1. This TCR was recovered from a woman aged 18-35 years in good health. The sequencing input was CD8+ T cells sorted from blood. The CDR3 loop is CASSVGTGVSYEQYF. The CDR3 DNA follows: TGTGCCAGCAGCGTTGGGACAGGGGTTTCCTACGAGCAGTACTTC.